What follows is one T cell receptor beta chain and its context. No antigen is known for it. A deep-level run was used for the assay. Per the authors' pipeline: Filtering differed for immunoSEQ, which gave only junction sequences without quality scores. Assay: immunoSEQ multiplex PCR; the TCRdb copy retains only in-frame clones and omits some. The V and J calls and clone size come from that table; D and trimming were worked out from the DNA. The table records around 2.5 million clones, more than 85% of them present only once. Germline lookup yields CDR1 MNHEY and CDR2 SMNVEV (reference sequence). Trimming cost V 5 bases and J 11 bases; bases outside gene matches: 17. The CDR3 spans 16 residues. Recent acute infections and vaccinations were absent in the healthy HIV-negative adult donors. The data are from a study of shared clonotypes between healthy human individuals. Broader study findings: Incomplete sequencing of sorted subsets was indicated by rarefaction despite large depth.

This chain uses TRBV27 with TRBJ1-4; TRBD1 matches 7 bases. Sequencing was performed on naive CD4+ T cells from PBMCs. The subset denotes: CD45RA+ positively selected. This clonotype was obtained from a young man in good health. Some clones in this sample may be carry-over from other donors' samples. CDR3 in DNA: TGTGCCAGCAGTACCTACCGGACAGGCGGTGTGGGGAAACTGTTTTTT. As protein: CASSTYRTGGVGKLFF.